These T cell receptor beta chains were read from a single sample in a study of blood T cell repertoires in COVID-19. Some clones are missing from TCRdb's copy, which holds only in-frame ones; the method was immunoSEQ multiplex PCR. The sample yields about 220,000 clones, around 88% seen once. Sequencing input: PBMCs or T cells enriched from blood (not recorded which). The receptors shown here come from a woman in her 50s with acute COVID-19. The CDR3 runs from the conserved cysteine through the conserved F or W. A D gene is named only where the DNA matches it firmly. Clone size appears in some rows only: once, few, many, or a class for an expanded clone.

J gene,D gene,clone size,V gene,CDR3 DNA,CDR3 protein
TRBJ2-2,TRBD1,.,TRBV30,TGTGCCTGGAGTAAAGCAGGGGGCACCGGGGAGCTGTTTTTT,CAWSKAGGTGELFF
TRBJ1-2,TRBD1,.,TRBV15,TGTGCCACCGCCATCGGACAGGGAAAACACTATGGCTACACCTTC,CATAIGQGKHYGYTF
TRBJ1-5,TRBD1,.,TRBV6-6,TGTGCCAGCAACCCAGGACAGGGGGGGGGCAATCAGCCCCAGCATTTT,CASNPGQGGGNQPQHF
TRBJ1-5,TRBD1,few,TRBV19,TGTGCCAGTATTCGGACAGGGGGCGGCAATCAGCCCCAGCATTTT,CASIRTGGGNQPQHF
TRBJ2-1,TRBD2,.,TRBV9,TGTGCCAGCAGCGTAGACGGGAGGGCCGAATACAATGAGCAGTTCTTC,CASSVDGRAEYNEQFF
TRBJ1-5,TRBD1,.,TRBV24-1,TGTGCCACCAGTGGATTCCGTAGGGTGGGACAGGGGCGAGATAGCAATCAGCCCCAGCATTTT,CATSGFRRVGQGRDSNQPQHF
TRBJ2-1,TRBD2,.,TRBV3-1/TRBV3-2,TGTGCCAGCAGCCGTCTAGCGGGAGGGGGGAATGAGCAGTTCTTC,CASSRLAGGGNEQFF
TRBJ2-7,TRBD1,.,TRBV18,TGTGCCAGCTCACCACAGGGACAGGCCTCCTACGAGCAGTACTTC,CASSPQGQASYEQYF
TRBJ1-5,.,.,TRBV6-5,TGTGCCAGCAGTTATGTGGACATTTATCAGCCCCAGCATTTT,CASSYVDIYQPQHF
TRBJ2-3,TRBD1,.,TRBV19,TGTGCCAGTAGTCGGGACAGGCCAGGGGATACGCAGTATTTT,CASSRDRPGDTQYF
TRBJ1-1,.,.,TRBV7-3,TGTGCCAGCAGCTTAAGCGCCAGGGGCATCACTGAAGCTTTCTTT,CASSLSARGITEAFF
TRBJ2-1,.,.,TRBV28,TGTGCCAGCAGTCCCCCCCGGGGCTACAATGAGCAGTTCTTC,CASSPPRGYNEQFF
TRBJ1-2,.,few,TRBV7-2,TGTGCCAGCAGCCCCCGGACAGTAAATGGCTACACCTTC,CASSPRTVNGYTF
TRBJ1-5,TRBD1,.,TRBV29-1,TGCAGCGTTTCAACGGACAGGGGCAATCAGCCCCAGCATTTT,CSVSTDRGNQPQHF
TRBJ2-1,TRBD2,once,TRBV7-3,TGTGCCAGCAGCTTAAGGAGAGCGGGGTTACAGTCTGGGCAGTTCTTC,CASSLRRAGLQSGQFF
TRBJ2-1,TRBD2,.,TRBV11-1,TGTGCCAGCAGCTTAGCGGGACTAGCTAGCCATGAGCAGTTCTTC,CASSLAGLASHEQFF
TRBJ2-3,TRBD2,.,TRBV29-1,TGCAGCGGGGGACTAGCGCCCAATTCTAGCACAGATACGCAGTATTTT,CSGGLAPNSSTDTQYF
TRBJ2-1,TRBD1,.,TRBV28,TGTGCCAGCAGTTCCACCCCCGGGACAGGGGTGCCCAATGAGCAGTTCTTC,CASSSTPGTGVPNEQFF
TRBJ2-4,.,.,TRBV19,TGTGCCAGTAGCCAGGGAATTGCCAAAAACATTCAGTACTTC,CASSQGIAKNIQYF
TRBJ2-2,.,.,TRBV5-1,TGCGCCAGCAGCTTGAGCGTGAACACCGGGGAGCTGTTTTTT,CASSLSVNTGELFF
TRBJ2-3,TRBD2,.,TRBV6-5,TGTGCCATTACCGGGACTAGCGGGACAGATACGCAGTATTTT,CAITGTSGTDTQYF
TRBJ2-2,.,.,TRBV11-3,TGTGCCAGCAGCCTTCCTGGCCCTGGGGAGCTGTTTTTT,CASSLPGPGELFF
TRBJ2-5,TRBD2,.,TRBV7-9,TGTGCCAGCAGCACCGCCCTACTAGCGGGAGAAGAGACCCAGTACTTC,CASSTALLAGEETQYF
TRBJ2-3,TRBD2,.,TRBV30,TGTGCCTGGGACCCAAGGACTAGCGGGAGGCGCCTGGGAGTTACGCAGTATTTT,CAWDPRTSGRRLGVTQYF
TRBJ1-3,.,.,TRBV11-2,TGTGCCAGCAGCTCCCCCGCACAGGGTGGTTACACCATATATTTT,CASSSPAQGGYTIYF
TRBJ1-1,.,.,TRBV19,TGTGCCAGTAGTATAATCGGGATCGGGGGAGCTTTCTTT,CASSIIGIGGAFF
TRBJ1-1,.,.,TRBV11-2,TGTGCCAGCAGCTTAGAGAGGTGGACTGAAGCTTTCTTT,CASSLERWTEAFF
TRBJ1-3,.,.,TRBV7-9,TGTGCCAGCAGCTTTCAGTCGCTTGGGGCGAGCTCTGGAAACACCATATATTTT,CASSFQSLGASSGNTIYF
TRBJ1-1,.,.,TRBV7-9,TGTGCCAGCAGCCCCGGGGGGGGCCCGAACACTGAAGCTTTCTTT,CASSPGGGPNTEAFF
TRBJ1-2,.,.,TRBV9,TGTGCCAGCAGCGTAGGTTTCCCTACAGGGTATGGCTACACCTTC,CASSVGFPTGYGYTF
TRBJ1-2,.,.,TRBV7-2,TGTGCCAGCAGCTTAGAATCTTCTAACTATGGCTACACCTTC,CASSLESSNYGYTF
TRBJ1-5,.,.,TRBV2,TGTGCCTGGGGACTCTTGGGCAATCAGCCCCAGCATTTT,CAWGLLGNQPQHF
TRBJ1-1,TRBD1,.,TRBV6-2/TRBV6-3,TGTGCCAGCAGTCCGGACAGGCAGAACACTGAAGCTTTCTTT,CASSPDRQNTEAFF
TRBJ2-1,.,once,TRBV2,TGTGCCAGCAGTGAAGTCGGAGCCAACAGGGAGCAGTTCTTC,CASSEVGANREQFF
TRBJ2-7,TRBD2,once,TRBV29-1,TGCAGCGTTGAGGGCTTTCTAGCGGGCAACTCCTACGAGCAGTACTTC,CSVEGFLAGNSYEQYF
TRBJ1-2,TRBD1,.,TRBV4-2,TGTGCCAGCAGCCAAGAGCGACAGGGGGCGAGGGGCTACACCTTC,CASSQERQGARGYTF
TRBJ2-3,TRBD2,.,TRBV5-1,TGCGCCAGCAGCCCGGGACTAGCGGGAGGATACACAGATACGCAGTATTTT,CASSPGLAGGYTDTQYF
TRBJ2-7,TRBD1,once,TRBV27,TGTGCCAGCAGTTTAGACAGGGGTCTCTACGAGCAGTACTTC,CASSLDRGLYEQYF
TRBJ1-6,.,.,TRBV3-1/TRBV3-2,TGTGCCAGCAGCCAAGGCACCGGGACTTCCAATTCACCCCTCCACTTT,CASSQGTGTSNSPLHF
TRBJ2-5,TRBD2,.,TRBV5-1,TGCGCCAGCAGCTTGGTGCTAGCGGGATCAGAGACCCAGTACTTC,CASSLVLAGSETQYF
TRBJ2-3,TRBD2,.,TRBV19,TGTGCCAGTAGTATACAAAGCGGGAGCCCAGATACGCAGTATTTT,CASSIQSGSPDTQYF
TRBJ2-5,TRBD2,.,TRBV2,TGTGCCAGCAGTGAAAGACTAGCGGGAGCAGAGACCCAGTACTTC,CASSERLAGAETQYF